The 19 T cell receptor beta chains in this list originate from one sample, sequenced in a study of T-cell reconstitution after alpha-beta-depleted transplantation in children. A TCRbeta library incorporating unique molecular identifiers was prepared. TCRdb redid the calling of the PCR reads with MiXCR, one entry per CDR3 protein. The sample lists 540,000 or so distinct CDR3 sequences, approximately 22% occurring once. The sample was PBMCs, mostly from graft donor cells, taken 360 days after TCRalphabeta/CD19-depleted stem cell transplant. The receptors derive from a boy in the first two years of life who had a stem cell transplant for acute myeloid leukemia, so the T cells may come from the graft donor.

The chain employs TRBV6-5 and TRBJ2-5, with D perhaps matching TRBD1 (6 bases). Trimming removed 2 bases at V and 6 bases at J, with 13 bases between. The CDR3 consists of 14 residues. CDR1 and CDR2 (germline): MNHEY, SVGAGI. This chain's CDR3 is CASSYRGQRQTQYF. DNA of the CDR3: TGTGCCAGCAGTTACCGAGGACAGAGGCAGACCCAGTACTTC.

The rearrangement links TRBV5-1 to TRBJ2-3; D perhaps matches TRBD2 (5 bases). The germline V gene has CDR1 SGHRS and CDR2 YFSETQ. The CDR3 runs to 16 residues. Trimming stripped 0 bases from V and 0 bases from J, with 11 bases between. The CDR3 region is CASSLVASHSTDTQYF. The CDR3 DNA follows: TGCGCCAGCAGCTTGGTGGCTAGCCACAGCACAGATACGCAGTATTTT.

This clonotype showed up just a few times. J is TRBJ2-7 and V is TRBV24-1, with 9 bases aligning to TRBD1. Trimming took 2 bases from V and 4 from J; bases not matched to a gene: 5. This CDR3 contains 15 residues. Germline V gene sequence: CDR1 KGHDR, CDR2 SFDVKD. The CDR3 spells CATSDWGQGGYEQYF. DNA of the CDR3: TGTGCCACCAGTGATTGGGGACAGGGAGGATACGAGCAGTACTTC.

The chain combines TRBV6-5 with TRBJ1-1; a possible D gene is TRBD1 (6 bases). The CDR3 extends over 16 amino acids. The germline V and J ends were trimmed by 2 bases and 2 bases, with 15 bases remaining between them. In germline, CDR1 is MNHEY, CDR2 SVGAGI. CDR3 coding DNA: TGTGCCAGCAGTTACCGTTCCCGACAGGCCAACACTGAAGCTTTCTTT. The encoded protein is CASSYRSRQANTEAFF.

The CDR3 region has the DNA TGTGCCAGCAGCTTAGCGGAGGGTTACGAGCAGTACGTC. Residues: CASSLAEGYEQYV. The chain couples TRBV7-9 to TRBJ2-7; D is possibly TRBD2 (6 bases). This CDR3 comprises 13 residues. The germline V and J ends were trimmed by 0 bases and 4 bases, with 7 bases remaining between them. Germline V gene sequence: CDR1 SEHNR, CDR2 FQNEAQ (reference sequence).

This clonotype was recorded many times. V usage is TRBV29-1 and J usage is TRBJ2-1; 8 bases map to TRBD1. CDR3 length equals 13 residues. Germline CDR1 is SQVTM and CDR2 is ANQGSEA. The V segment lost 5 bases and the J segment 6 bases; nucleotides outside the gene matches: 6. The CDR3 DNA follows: TGCAGCGTTACCCCGGGACAGGTCAATGAGCAGTTCTTC. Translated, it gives CSVTPGQVNEQFF.

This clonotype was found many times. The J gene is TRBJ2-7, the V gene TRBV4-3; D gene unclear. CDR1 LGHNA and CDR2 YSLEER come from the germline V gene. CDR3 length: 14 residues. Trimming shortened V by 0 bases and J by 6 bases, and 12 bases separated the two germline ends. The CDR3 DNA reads TGCGCCAGCAGCCAAGATCGGGCAGTGAGCGAGCAGTACTTC. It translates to CASSQDRAVSEQYF.

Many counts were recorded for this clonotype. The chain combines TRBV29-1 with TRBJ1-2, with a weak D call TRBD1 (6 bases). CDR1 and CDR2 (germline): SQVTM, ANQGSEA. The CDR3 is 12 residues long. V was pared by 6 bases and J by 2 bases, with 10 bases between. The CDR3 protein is CSVITGNYGYTF. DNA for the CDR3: TGCAGCGTCATTACAGGGAACTATGGCTACACCTTC.

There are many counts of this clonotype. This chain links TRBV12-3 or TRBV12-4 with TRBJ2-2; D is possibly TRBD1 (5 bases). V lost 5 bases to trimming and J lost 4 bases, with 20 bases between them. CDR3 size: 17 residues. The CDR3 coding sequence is TGTGCCAGCAGTCTTGAGTCTCGGTATCAGGGCACCGGGGAGCTGTTTTTT. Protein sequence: CASSLESRYQGTGELFF.

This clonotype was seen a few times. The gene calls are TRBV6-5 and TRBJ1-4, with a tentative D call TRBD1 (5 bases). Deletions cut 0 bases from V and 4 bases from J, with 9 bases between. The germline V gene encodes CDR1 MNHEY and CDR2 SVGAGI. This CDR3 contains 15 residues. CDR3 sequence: CASSYSSQVNEKLFF. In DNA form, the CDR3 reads TGTGCCAGCAGTTACTCGTCACAGGTTAATGAAAAACTGTTTTTT.

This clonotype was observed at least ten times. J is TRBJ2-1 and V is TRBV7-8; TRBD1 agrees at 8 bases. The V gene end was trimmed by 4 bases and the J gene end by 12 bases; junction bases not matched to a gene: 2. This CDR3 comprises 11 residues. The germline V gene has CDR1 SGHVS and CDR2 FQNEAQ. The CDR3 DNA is TGTGCCAGCAGCTCCGGGACAGGGCAGTTCTTC. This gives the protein CASSSGTGQFF.

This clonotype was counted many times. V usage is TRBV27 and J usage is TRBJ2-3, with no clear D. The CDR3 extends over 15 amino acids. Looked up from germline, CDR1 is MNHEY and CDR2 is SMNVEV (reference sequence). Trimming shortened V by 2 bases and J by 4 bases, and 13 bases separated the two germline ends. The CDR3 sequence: CASSLPPGAADTQYF. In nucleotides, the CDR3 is TGTGCCAGCAGTTTACCCCCAGGAGCAGCAGATACGCAGTATTTT.

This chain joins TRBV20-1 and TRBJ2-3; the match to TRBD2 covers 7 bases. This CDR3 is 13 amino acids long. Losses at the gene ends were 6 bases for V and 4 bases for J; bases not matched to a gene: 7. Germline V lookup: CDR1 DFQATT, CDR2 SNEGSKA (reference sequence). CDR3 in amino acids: CSARGTTADTQYF. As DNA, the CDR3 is TGCAGTGCCCGCGGGACTACCGCAGATACGCAGTATTTT.

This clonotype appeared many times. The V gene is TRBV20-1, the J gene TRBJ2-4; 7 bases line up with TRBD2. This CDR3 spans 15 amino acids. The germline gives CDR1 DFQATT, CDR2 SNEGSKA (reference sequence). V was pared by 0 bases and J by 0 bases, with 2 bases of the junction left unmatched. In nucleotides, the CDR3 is TGCAGTGCTAGAGATAGCGGGTTAGCCAAAAACATTCAGTACTTC. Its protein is CSARDSGLAKNIQYF.

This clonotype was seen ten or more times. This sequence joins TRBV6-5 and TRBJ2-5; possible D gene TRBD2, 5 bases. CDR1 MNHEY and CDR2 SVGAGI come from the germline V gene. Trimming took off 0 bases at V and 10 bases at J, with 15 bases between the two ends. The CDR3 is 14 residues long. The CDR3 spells CASSYSMLAGDQYF. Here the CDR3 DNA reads TGTGCCAGCAGTTACTCTATGCTTGCGGGTGACCAGTACTTC.

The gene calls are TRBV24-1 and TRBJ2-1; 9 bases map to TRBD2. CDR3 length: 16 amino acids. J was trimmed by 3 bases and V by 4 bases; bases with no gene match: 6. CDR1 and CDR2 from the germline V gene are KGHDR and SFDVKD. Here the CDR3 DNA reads TGTGCCACCAGTGACCGCTCTAGCGGGGACTACAATGAGCAGTTCTTC. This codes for CATSDRSSGDYNEQFF.

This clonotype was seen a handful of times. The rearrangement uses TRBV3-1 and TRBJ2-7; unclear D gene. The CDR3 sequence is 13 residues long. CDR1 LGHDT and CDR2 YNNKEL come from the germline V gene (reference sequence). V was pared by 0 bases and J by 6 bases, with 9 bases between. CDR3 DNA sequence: TGTGCCAGCAGCCAAGATCTCGAGAGCGAGCAGTACGTC. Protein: CASSQDLESEQYV.

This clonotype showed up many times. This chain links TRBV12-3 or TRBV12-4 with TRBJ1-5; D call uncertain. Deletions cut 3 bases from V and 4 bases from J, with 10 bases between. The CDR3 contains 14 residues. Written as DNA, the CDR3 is TGTGCCAGCAGTTTGGGGTTGGGGAATCAGCCCCAGCATTTT. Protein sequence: CASSLGLGNQPQHF.

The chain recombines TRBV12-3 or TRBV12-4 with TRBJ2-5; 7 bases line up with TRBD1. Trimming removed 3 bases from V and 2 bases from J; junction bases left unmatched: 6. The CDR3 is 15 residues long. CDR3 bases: TGTGCCAGCAGTTTCAGACAGGGCCTTCAAGAGACCCAGTACTTC. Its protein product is CASSFRQGLQETQYF.